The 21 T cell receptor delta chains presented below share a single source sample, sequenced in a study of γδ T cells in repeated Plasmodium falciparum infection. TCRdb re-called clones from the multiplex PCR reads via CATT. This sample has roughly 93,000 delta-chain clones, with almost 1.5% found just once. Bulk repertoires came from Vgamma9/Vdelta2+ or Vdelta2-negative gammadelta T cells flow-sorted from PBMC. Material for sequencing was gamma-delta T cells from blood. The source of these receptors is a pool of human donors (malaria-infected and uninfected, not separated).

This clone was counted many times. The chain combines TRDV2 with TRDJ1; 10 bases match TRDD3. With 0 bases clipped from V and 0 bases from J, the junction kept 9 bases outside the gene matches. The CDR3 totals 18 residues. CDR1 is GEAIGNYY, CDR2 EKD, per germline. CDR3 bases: TGTGCCTGTGACACCGTTGGGGGATACAGGAAGTACACCGATAAACTCATCTTT. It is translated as CACDTVGGYRKYTDKLIF.

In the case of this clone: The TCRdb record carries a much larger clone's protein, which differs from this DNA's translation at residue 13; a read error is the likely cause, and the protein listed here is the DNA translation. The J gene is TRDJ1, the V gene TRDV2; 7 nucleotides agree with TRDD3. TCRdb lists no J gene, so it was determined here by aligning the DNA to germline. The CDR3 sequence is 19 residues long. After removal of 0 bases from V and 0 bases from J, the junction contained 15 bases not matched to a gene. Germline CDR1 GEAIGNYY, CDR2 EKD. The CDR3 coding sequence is TGTGCCTGTGACACCGTAGGGCTGGGGGCACATTCTCACACCGATAAACTCATCTTT. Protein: CACDTVGLGAHSHTDKLIF.

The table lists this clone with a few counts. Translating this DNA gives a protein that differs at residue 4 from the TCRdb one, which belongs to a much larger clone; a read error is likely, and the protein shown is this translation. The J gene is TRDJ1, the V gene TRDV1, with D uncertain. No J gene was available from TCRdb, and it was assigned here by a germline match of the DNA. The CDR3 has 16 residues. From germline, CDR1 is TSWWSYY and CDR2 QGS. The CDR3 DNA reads TGTGCTCTTGAGGAATTGGGCCGGACAGCCACCGATAAACTCATCTTT. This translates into CALEELGRTATDKLIF.

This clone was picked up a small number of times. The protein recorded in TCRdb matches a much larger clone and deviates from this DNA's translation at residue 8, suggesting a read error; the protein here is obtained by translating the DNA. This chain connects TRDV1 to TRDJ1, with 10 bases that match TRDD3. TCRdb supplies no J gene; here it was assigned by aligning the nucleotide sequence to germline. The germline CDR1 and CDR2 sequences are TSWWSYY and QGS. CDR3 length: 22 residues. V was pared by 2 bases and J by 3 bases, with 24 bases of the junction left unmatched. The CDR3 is CALGECSISQGDTLKLADKLIF. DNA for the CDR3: TGTGCTCTTGGGGAATGCTCCATCTCACAGGGGGATACGTTGAAATTGGCCGATAAACTCATCTTT.

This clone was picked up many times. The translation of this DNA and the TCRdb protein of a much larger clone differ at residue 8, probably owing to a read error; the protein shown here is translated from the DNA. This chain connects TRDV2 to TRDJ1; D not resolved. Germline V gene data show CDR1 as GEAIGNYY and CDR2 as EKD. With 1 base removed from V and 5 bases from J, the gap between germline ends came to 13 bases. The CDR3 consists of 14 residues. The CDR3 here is CACDTLVPGDKLIF. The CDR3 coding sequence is TGTGCCTGTGACACTTTGGTACCGGGGGATAAACTCATCTTT.

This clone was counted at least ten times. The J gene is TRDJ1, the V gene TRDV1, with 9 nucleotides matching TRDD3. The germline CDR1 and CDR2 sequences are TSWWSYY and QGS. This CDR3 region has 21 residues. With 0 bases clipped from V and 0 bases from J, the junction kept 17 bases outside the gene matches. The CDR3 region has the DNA TGTGCTCTTGGGGAACTTTCCCCCGCCGGGGGATACTATCAGTACACCGATAAACTCATCTTT. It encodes CALGELSPAGGYYQYTDKLIF.

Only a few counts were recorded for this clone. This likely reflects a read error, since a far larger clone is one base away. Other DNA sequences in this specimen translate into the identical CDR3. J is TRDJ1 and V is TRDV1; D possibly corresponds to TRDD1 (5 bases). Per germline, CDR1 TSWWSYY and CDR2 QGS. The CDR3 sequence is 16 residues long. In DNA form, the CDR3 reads TGTGCTCTTGGGGAACTAAACCATAGTGGGACCGATAAGCTCATCTTT. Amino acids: CALGELNHSGTDKLIF.

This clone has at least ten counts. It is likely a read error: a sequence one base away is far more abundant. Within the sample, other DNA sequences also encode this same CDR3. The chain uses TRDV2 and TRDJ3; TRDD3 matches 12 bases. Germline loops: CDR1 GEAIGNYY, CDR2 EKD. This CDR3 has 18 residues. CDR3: CACDTVLGDTWDTRQMFF. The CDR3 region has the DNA TGTGCCTGTGACACCGTACTGGGGGATACCTGGGACACCCGACAGATGTTCTTC.

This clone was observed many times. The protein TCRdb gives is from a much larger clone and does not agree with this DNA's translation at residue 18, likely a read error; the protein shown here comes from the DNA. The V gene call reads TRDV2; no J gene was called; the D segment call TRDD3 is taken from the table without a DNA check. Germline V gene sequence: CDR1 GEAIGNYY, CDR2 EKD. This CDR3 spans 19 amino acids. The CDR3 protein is CACDTVGGGYVGYTDKLTF. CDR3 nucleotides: TGTGCCTGTGACACCGTAGGTGGGGGATACGTGGGGTACACCGATAAACTCACCTTT.

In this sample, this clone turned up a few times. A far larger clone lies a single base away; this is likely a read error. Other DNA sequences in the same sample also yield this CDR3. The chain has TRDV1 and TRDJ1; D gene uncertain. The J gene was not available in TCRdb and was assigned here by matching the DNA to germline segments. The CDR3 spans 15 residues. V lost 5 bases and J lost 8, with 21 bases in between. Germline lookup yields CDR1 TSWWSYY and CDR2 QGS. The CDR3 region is CALGLIYLHRDKLIF. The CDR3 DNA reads TGTGCTCTTGGGTTAATCTACCTCCACCGCGACAAACTCATCTTT.

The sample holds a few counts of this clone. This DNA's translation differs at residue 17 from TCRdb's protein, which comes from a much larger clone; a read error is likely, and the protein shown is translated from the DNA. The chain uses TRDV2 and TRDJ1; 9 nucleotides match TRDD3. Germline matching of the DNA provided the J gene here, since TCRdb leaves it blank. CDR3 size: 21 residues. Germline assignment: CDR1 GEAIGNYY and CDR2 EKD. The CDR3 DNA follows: TGTGCCTGTGACCAGGGACAATTACTGGGGGACCACTTAAGTAACACCGTTAAACTCATCTTT. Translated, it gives CACDQGQLLGDHLSNTVKLIF.

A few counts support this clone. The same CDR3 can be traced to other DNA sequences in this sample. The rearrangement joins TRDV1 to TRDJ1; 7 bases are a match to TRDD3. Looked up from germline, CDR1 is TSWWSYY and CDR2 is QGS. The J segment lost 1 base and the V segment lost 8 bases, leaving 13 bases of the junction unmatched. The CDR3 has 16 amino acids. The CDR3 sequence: CALWTRSWGFTDKLIF. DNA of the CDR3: TGTGCTCTTTGGACGCGGTCCTGGGGGTTCACCGATAAACTCATCTTT.

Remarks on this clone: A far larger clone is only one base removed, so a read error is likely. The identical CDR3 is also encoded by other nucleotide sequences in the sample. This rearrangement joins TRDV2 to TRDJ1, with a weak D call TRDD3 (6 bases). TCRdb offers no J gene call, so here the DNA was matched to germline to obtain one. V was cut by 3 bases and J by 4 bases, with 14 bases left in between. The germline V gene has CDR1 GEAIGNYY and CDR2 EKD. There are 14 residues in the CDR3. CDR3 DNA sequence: TGTGCCTGTGACCCCTTGGGGGCCATCGATAAACTCATCTTT. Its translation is CACDPLGAIDKLIF.

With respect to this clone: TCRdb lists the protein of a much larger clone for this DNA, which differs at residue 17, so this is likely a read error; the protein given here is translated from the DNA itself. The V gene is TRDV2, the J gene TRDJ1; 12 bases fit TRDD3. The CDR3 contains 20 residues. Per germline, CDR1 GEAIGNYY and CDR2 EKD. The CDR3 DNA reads TGTGCCTGTGACACCCTTACTGGGGGATACCCCGACAGAATGACCGATGAACTCATCTTT. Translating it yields CACDTLTGGYPDRMTDELIF.

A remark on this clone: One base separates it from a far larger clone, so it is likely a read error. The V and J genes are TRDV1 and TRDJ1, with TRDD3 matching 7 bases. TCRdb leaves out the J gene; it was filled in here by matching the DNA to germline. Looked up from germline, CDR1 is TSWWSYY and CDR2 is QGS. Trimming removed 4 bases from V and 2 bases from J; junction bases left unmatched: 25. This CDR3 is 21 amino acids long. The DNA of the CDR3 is TGTGCTCTTGGGGCCCCCCCTAGCGTTCCCCCCGTACTGGGGATTACCGATAAACTCATCTTT. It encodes CALGAPPSVPPVLGITDKLIF.

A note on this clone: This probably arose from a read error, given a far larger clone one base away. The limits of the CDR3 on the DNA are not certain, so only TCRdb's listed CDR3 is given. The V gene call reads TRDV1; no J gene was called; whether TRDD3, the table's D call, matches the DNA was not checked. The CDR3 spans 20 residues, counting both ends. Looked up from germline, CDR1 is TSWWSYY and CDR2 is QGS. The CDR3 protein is CALGELPSGYWGWGTDKLIF.

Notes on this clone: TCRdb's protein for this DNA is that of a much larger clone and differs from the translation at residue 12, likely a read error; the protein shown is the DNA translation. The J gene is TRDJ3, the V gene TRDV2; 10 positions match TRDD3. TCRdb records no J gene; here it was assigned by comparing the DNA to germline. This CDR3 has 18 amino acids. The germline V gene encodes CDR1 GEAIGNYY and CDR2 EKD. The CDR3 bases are TGTGCCTGTGACACTATTGGGGGATACTCCTGGAACACCCGACAGATGTTTTTC. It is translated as CACDTIGGYSWNTRQMFF.

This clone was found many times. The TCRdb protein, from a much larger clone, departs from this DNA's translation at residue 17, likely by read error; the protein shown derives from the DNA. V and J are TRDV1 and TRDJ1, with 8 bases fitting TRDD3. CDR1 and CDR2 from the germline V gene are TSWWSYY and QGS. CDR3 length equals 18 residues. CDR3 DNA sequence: TGTGCTCTTGGGGACAGGGACGGAAGGGGGATAATCGGGTATAAACTCACCTTT. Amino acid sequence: CALGDRDGRGIIGYKLTF.

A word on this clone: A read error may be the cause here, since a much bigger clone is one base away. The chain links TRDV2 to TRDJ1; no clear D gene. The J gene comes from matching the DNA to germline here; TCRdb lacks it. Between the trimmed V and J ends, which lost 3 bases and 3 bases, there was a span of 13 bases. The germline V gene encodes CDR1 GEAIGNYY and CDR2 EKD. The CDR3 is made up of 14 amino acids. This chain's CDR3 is CACDPLLSADKLIF. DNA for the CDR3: TGTGCCTGTGACCCACTACTATCCGCCGATAAACTCATCTTT.

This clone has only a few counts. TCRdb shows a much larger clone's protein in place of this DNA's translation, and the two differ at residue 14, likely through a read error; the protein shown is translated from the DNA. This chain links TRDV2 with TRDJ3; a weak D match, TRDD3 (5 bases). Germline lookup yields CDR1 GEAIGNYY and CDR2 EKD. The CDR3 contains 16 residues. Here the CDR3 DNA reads TGTGCCTGTGACACCTTCGCCTCCTGGGACACCCGACAGACGTTTTTC. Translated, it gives CACDTFASWDTRQTFF.

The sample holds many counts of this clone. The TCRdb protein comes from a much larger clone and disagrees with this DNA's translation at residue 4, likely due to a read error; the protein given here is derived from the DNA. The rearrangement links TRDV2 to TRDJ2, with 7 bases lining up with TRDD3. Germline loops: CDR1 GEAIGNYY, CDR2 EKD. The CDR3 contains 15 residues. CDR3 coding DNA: TGTGCCTGTGGCACCGTGGGGGATTTGACAGCACAACTCTTCTTT. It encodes CACGTVGDLTAQLFF.